This T cell receptor (beta chain) comes out of a study of Graves' ophthalmopathy and Graves' hyperthyroidism. Across the whole study: Investigators collected peripheral blood at initial diagnosis, before any treatment was given.

Study-level points and caveats: For separating ophthalmopathy from stable hyperthyroidism, a 13-signature model gave approximately 90% sensitivity and 75% to 83% specificity. Blood also carried most expanded thyroid clonotypes exceeding 0.001 frequency.

V lost 5 bases to trimming and J lost 6 bases, with 8 bases between them. Germline V gives CDR1 SGHAT, CDR2 FQNNGV. The CDR3 length is 11 residues. Many counts were recorded for this clonotype. Its antigen is not known. Diagnoses were established from clinical symptoms, serum thyroxine, TRAb, thyroid ultrasound and orbital computed tomography. CDR3 regions of TCR beta were amplified from RNA transcripts. RT-PCR with HTBI primers came first, then second-round multiplex PCR. TCRdb processed the multiplex PCR reads anew with MiXCR; each CDR3 protein has one entry. Of about 390,000 distinct CDR3 sequences listed, roughly 15% are singletons.

The receptor's source is an adult woman with stable Graves' hyperthyroidism. This chain joins TRBV11-2 and TRBJ2-7; no definite D call. The sample comprised peripheral blood. The CDR3 here is CASSLPSEQYF. In nucleotides, the CDR3 is TGTGCCAGCAGCCTACCGAGCGAGCAGTACTTC.